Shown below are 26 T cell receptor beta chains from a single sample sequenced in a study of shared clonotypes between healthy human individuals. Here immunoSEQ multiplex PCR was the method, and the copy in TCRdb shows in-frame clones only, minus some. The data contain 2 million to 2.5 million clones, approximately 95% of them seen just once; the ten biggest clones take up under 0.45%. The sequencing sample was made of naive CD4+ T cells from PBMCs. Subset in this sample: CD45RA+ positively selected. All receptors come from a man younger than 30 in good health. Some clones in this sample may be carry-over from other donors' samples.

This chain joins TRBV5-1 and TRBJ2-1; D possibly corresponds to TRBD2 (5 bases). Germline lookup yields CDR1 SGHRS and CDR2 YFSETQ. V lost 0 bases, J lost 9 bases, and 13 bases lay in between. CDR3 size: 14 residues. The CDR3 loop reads CASSLGAPLAEQFF. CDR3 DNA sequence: TGCGCCAGCAGCTTGGGGGCCCCTCTAGCTGAGCAGTTCTTC.

CDR3 amino acids: CASSQVGSTKYF. CDR3 coding DNA: TGCGCCAGCAGCCAAGTCGGGAGTACCAAGTACTTC. This chain links TRBV4-1 with TRBJ2-7; tentatively, D is TRBD2 (6 bases). CDR3 length: 12 residues. Germline values: CDR1 MGHRA, CDR2 YSYEKL. V dropped 1 base and J dropped 11 bases, with 12 bases sitting between them.

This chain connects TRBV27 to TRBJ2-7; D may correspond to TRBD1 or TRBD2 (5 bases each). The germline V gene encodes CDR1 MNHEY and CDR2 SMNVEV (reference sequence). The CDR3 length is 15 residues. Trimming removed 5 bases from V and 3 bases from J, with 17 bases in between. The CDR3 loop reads CASSILPGQDYEQYF. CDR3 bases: TGTGCCAGCAGTATACTCCCGGGGCAAGACTACGAGCAGTACTTC.

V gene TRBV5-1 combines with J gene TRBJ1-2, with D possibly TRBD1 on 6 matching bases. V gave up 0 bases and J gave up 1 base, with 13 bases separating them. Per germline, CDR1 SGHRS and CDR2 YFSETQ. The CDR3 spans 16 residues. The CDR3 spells CASSLELQGSNYGYTF. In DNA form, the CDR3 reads TGCGCCAGCAGCTTGGAATTACAGGGAAGTAACTATGGCTACACCTTC.

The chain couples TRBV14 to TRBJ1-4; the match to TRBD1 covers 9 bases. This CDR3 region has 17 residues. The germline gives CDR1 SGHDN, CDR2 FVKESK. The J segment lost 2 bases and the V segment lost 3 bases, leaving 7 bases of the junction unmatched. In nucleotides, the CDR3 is TGTGCCAGCAGCCATGCACCTGGACAGGGGACTAATGAAAAACTGTTTTTT. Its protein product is CASSHAPGQGTNEKLFF.

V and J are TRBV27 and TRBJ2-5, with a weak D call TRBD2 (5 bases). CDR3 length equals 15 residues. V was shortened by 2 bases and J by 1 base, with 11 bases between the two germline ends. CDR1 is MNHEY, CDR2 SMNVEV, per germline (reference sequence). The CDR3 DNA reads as TGTGCCAGCAGTTTAGGCCGGCGGGCCCAAGAGACCCAGTACTTC. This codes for CASSLGRRAQETQYF.

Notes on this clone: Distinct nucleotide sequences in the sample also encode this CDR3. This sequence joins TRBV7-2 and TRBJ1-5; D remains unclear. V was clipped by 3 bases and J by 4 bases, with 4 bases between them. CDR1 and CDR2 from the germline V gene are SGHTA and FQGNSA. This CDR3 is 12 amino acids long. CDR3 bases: TGTGCCAGCAGCTTTGGGAATCAGCCCCAGCATTTT. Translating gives CASSFGNQPQHF.

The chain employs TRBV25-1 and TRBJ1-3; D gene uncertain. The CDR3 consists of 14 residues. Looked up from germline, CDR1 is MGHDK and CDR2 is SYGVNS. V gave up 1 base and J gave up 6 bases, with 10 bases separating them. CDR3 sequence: CASSEFSGPNTIYF. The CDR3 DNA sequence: TGTGCCAGCAGTGAATTCTCGGGCCCAAACACCATATATTTT.

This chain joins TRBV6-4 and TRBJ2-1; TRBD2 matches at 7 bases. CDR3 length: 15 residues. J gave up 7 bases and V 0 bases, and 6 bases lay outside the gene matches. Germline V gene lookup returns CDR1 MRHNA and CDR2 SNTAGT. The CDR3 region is CASSDSPGLVNEQFF. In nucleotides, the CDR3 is TGTGCCAGCAGTGACTCCCCAGGACTAGTTAATGAGCAGTTCTTC.

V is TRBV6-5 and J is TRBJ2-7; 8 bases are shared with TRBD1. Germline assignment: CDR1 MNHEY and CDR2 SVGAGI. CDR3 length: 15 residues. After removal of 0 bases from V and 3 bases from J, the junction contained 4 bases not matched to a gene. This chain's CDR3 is CASSYSKQGVYEQYF. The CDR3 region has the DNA TGTGCCAGCAGTTACTCGAAACAGGGGGTCTACGAGCAGTACTTC.

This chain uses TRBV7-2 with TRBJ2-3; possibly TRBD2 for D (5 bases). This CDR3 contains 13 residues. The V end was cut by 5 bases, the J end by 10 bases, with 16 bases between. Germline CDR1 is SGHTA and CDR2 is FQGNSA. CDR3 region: CASSTQGSSAQYF. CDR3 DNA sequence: TGTGCCAGCAGCACTCAAGGGAGTTCGGCGCAGTATTTT. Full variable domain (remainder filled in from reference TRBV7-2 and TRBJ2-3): GAGVSQSPSNKVTEKGKDVELRCDPISGHTALYWYRQSLGQGLEFLIYFQGNSAPDKSGLPSDRFSAERTGGSVSTLTIQRTQQEDSAVYLCASSTQGSSAQYFGPGTRLTVL.

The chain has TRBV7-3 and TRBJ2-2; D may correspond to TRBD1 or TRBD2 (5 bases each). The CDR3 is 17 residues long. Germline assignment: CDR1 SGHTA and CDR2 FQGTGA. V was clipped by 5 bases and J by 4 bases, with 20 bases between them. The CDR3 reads CASSPQGPPTGTGELFF. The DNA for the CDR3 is TGTGCCAGCAGCCCCCAGGGACCGCCTACGGGCACCGGGGAGCTGTTTTTT. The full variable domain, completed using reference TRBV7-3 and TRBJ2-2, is GAGVSQTPSNKVTEKGKYVELRCDPISGHTALYWYRQSLGQGPEFLIYFQGTGAADDSGLPNDRFFAVRPEGSVSTLKIQRTERGDSAVYLCASSPQGPPTGTGELFFGEGSRLTVL.

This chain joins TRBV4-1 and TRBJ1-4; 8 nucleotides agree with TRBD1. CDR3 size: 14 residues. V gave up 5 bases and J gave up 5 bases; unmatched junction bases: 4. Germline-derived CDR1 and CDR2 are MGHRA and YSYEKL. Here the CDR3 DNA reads TGCGCCAGCAGCAGAACAGGGGGGAATGAAAAACTGTTTTTT. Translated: CASSRTGGNEKLFF.

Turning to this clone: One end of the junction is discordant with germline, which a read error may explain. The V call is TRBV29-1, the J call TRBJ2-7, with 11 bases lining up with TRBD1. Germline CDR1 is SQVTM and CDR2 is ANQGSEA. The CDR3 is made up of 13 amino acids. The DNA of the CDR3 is TGCAGCGCCAAGAGGACAGGGGGCTACGAACAGTACTTC. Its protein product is CSAKRTGGYEQYF.

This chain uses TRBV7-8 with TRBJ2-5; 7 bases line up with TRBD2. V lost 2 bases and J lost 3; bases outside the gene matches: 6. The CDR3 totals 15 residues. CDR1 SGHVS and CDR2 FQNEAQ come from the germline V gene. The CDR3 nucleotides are TGTGCCAGCAGCTTATTTTCAGGGAGGGAAGAGACCCAGTACTTC. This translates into CASSLFSGREETQYF.

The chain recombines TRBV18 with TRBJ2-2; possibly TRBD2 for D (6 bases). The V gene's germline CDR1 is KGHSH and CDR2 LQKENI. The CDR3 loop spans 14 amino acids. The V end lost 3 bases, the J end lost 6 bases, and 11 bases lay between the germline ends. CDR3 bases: TGTGCCAGCTCACCTACTCGCGGGGCCGGGGAGCTGTTTTTT. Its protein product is CASSPTRGAGELFF.

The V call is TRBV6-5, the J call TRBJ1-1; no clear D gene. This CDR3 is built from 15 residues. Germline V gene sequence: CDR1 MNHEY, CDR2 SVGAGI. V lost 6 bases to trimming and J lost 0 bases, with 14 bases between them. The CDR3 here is CASSPQPQMNTEAFF. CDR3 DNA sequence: TGTGCCAGCAGCCCACAGCCACAGATGAACACTGAAGCTTTCTTT.

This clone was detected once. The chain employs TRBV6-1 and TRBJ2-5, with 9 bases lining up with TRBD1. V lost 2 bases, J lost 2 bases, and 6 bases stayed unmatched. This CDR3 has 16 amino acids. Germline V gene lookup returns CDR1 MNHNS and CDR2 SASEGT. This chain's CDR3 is CASSEWDRDDQETQYF. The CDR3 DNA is TGTGCCAGCAGTGAATGGGACAGGGACGATCAAGAGACCCAGTACTTC.

The CDR3 region is CASIQGGGVEQYF. CDR3 in DNA: TGTGCCAGCATCCAAGGAGGGGGCGTCGAGCAGTACTTC. The rearrangement uses TRBV2 and TRBJ2-7, with D possibly matching TRBD1 (7 bases). The CDR3 covers 13 residues. Trimming took off 7 bases at V and 6 bases at J, with 16 bases between the two ends. Germline assignment: CDR1 SNHLY and CDR2 FYNNEI.

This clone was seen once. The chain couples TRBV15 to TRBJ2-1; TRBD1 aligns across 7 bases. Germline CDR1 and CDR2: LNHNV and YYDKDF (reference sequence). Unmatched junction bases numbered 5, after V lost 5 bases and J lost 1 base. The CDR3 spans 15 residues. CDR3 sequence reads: CATSGKDRSYNEQFF. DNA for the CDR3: TGTGCCACCAGCGGCAAGGACAGGTCCTACAATGAGCAGTTCTTC.

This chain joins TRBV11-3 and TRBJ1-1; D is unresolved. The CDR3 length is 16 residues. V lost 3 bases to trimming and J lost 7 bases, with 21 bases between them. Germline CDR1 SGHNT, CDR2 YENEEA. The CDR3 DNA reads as TGTGCCAGCAGCTTGGGTGATGGCCAGTCCCGACGTGAAGCTTTCTTT. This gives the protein CASSLGDGQSRREAFF.

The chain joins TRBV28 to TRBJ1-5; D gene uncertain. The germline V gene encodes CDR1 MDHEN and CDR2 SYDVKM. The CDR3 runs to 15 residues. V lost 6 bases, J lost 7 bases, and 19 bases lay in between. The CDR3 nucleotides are TGTGCCAGCAGCACTACACCTAAGGGTAACCAGCCCCAGCATTTT. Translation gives CASSTTPKGNQPQHF.

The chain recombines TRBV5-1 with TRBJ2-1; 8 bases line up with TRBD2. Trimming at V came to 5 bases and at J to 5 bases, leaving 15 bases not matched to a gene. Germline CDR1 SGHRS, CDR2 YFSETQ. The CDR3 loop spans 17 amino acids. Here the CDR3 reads CASRQRVAGTIDNEQFF. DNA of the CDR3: TGCGCCAGCAGGCAGCGGGTAGCGGGAACGATAGACAATGAGCAGTTCTTC.

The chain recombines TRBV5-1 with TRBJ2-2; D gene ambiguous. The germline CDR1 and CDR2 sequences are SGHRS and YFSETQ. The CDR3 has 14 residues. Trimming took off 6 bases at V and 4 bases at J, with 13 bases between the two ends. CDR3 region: CASNPIDGTGELFF. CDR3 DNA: TGCGCCAGCAACCCGATTGATGGCACCGGGGAGCTGTTTTTT.

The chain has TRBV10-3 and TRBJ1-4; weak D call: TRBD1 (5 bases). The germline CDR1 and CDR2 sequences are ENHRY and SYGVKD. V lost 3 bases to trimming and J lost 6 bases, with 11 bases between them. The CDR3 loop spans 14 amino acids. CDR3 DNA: TGTGCCATCAGTGAAGCAGGGTTATATGAAAAACTGTTTTTT. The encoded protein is CAISEAGLYEKLFF.

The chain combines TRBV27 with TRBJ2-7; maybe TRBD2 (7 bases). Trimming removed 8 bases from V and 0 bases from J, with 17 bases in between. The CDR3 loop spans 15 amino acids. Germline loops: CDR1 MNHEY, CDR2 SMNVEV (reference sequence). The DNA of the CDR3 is TGTGCCAGCCCGGGGGGTAGGGACACCTCCTACGAGCAGTACTTC. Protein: CASPGGRDTSYEQYF.